A single sample gave rise to the 10 T cell receptor beta chains below, sequenced in a study of response to subunit inactivated influenza vaccine. TCRdb reprocessed the RT-PCR reads via MiXCR and lists one record per CDR3 protein. Counted here are almost 600,000 distinct CDR3 sequences, 12% to 15% occurring once; the ten biggest clones make up approximately 12%. The starting material was PBMCs from blood, obtained about 11 days after vaccination. These receptors were taken from a man aged 50 to 59 who received an inactivated influenza vaccine.

This clonotype was detected only a few times. The chain links TRBV4-3 to TRBJ2-1; no clear D. Germline V gives CDR1 LGHNA, CDR2 YSLEER. This CDR3 has 16 amino acids. Trimming shortened V by 1 base and J by 0 bases, and 10 bases separated the two germline ends. The CDR3 nucleotides are TGCGCCAGCAGCCAAGGGTTACCCCCCTCCTACAATGAGCAGTTCTTC. As protein: CASSQGLPPSYNEQFF.

This clonotype came up a few times. The chain employs TRBV27 and TRBJ2-5, with D tentatively TRBD1 or TRBD2 (5 bases each). This CDR3 spans 14 amino acids. V lost 3 bases, J lost 3 bases, and 11 bases lay in between. The germline V gene encodes CDR1 MNHEY and CDR2 SMNVEV (reference sequence). The CDR3 region has the DNA TGTGCCAGCAGTTTGGGGACGGAAAAAGAGACCCAGTACTTC. Amino acid sequence: CASSLGTEKETQYF.

There are a few counts of this clonotype. The chain couples TRBV7-2 to TRBJ2-7; D remains ambiguous. The CDR3 extends over 13 amino acids. In germline, CDR1 is SGHTA, CDR2 FQGNSA. V shed 4 bases and J shed 9 bases, with 16 bases lying between them. CDR3 DNA: TGTGCCAGCAGCTGGGGTGGTATGGGTCTGCAGTACTTC. The encoded protein is CASSWGGMGLQYF.

J is TRBJ2-2 and V is TRBV2, with TRBD2 as a possible D gene (6 bases). V shed 6 bases and J shed 7 bases, with 15 bases lying between them. Germline values: CDR1 SNHLY, CDR2 FYNNEI. CDR3 length: 14 residues. Written as DNA, the CDR3 is TGTGCCAGCAGGTGGGACTCGCCGGTCGGGGAGCTGTTTTTT. Translated: CASRWDSPVGELFF.

The chain is built from TRBV24-1 and TRBJ2-3; 8 bases line up with TRBD2. The CDR3 runs to 16 residues. Losses at the gene ends were 4 bases for V and 4 bases for J; bases not matched to a gene: 9. Germline V gene sequence: CDR1 KGHDR, CDR2 SFDVKD. DNA of the CDR3: TGTGCCACCAGTGACCCGAGTAGCGGGGCCGCAGATACGCAGTATTTT. This codes for CATSDPSSGAADTQYF.

V gene TRBV7-8 combines with J gene TRBJ2-1, with TRBD2 matching 9 bases. The CDR3 is 15 amino acids. Germline V CDR1 and CDR2: SGHVS, FQNEAQ. Trimming cost V 2 bases and J 9 bases; bases outside gene matches: 8. In DNA form, the CDR3 reads TGTGCCAGCAGCTTACGGTCTAGCGGGGCCGGTGAGCAGTTCTTC. It yields the protein CASSLRSSGAGEQFF.

The CDR3 loop is CASSPRIGATSYEQYF. CDR3 sequence (DNA): TGTGCCAGCAGCCCGAGGATAGGGGCGACCTCCTACGAGCAGTACTTC. The V call is TRBV7-2, the J call TRBJ2-7; the D gene is possibly TRBD1 (5 bases). CDR3 length equals 16 residues. The ends were cut back, 5 bases at V and 0 bases at J, with 17 bases in the middle. Germline CDR1 and CDR2: SGHTA and FQGNSA.

The chain uses TRBV7-8 and TRBJ1-4, with D perhaps matching TRBD1 (5 bases). Trimming left V 7 bases short and J 5 bases short, with 14 bases between. CDR1 and CDR2 from the germline V gene are SGHVS and FQNEAQ. The CDR3 length is 14 residues. In DNA form, the CDR3 reads TGTGCCAGCAACCCCCTGGGGGAGAATGAAAAACTGTTTTTT. Translation: CASNPLGENEKLFF.

This clonotype was recorded a few times. The V and J genes are TRBV18 and TRBJ2-7; 8 nucleotides line up with TRBD1. CDR1 KGHSH and CDR2 LQKENI come from the germline V gene. The CDR3 extends over 18 amino acids. The ends lost 8 bases at V and 0 bases at J; junction bases unmatched: 18. The CDR3 spells CASARSRNRGSHSYEQYF. The CDR3 DNA is TGTGCCAGCGCCCGCTCCCGAAACAGGGGGTCACACTCCTACGAGCAGTACTTC.

The V and J genes are TRBV20-1 and TRBJ2-2; TRBD2 aligns across 10 bases. V dropped 0 bases and J dropped 5; count of bases not matched to a gene: 6. The CDR3 spans 16 residues. Germline CDR1 reads DFQATT; CDR2 reads SNEGSKA (reference sequence). The CDR3 region has the DNA TGCAGTGCTAGAGACCTAGCGGGAGCTAGTACCGGGGAGCTGTTTTTT. It encodes CSARDLAGASTGELFF.